The T cell receptor (beta chain) described here comes from a study of T cells in Graves' hyperthyroidism and ophthalmopathy. Each diagnosis drew on symptoms, thyroxine, TRAb, thyroid ultrasound and orbital computed tomography findings. The study, taken as a whole, reports: Most thyroid clonotypes expanded above 0.001 appeared in blood too.

There were TCR beta CDR3 regions amplified from RNA transcripts. The primer set for the first-round RT-PCR of the TCR CDR3 was HTBI. TCRdb ran MiXCR on the multiplex PCR reads and lists one entry per CDR3 protein. The data contain 220,000 or so distinct CDR3 sequences, about a sixth of them seen just once; the ten biggest clones take up 25% to 30%. This clonotype was detected ten times or more. Its target is not known. Germline CDR1 reads MNHEY; CDR2 reads SMNVEV (reference sequence). This CDR3 is built from 15 residues. V trimming: 6 bases; J trimming: 6 bases; junction bases outside the gene matches: 9.

The V gene is TRBV27, the J gene TRBJ2-4; 9 bases agree with TRBD1. Material for sequencing was blood. This receptor was identified in a woman in her late teens or twenties with Graves' ophthalmopathy. CDR3 loop: CASRPGQGFANIQYF. The CDR3 DNA is TGTGCCAGCAGACCTGGACAGGGGTTTGCAAACATTCAGTACTTC.